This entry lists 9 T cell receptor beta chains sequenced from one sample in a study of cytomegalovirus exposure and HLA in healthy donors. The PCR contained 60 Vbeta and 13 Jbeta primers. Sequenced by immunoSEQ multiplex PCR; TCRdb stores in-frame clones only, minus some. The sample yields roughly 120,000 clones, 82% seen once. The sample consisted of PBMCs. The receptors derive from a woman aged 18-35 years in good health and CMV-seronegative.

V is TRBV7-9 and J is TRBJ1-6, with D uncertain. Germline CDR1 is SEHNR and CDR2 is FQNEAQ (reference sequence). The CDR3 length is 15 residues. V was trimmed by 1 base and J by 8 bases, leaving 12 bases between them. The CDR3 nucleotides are TGTGCCAGCAGCTTAGAGGCGGCCGCCGATTCACCCCTCCACTTT. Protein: CASSLEAAADSPLHF.

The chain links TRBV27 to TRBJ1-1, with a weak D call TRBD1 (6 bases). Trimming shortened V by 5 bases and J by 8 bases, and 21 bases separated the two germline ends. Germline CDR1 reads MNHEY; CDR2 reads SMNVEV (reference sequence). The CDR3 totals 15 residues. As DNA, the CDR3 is TGTGCCAGCAGTCCTGCCAGGGGCGCGAAGGCCGAAGCTTTCTTT. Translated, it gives CASSPARGAKAEAFF.

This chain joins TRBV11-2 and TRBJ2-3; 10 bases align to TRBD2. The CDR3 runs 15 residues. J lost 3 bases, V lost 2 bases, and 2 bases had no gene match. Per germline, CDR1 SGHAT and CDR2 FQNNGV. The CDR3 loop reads CASSLRTSGTDTQYF. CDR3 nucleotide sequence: TGTGCCAGCAGCTTAAGGACTAGCGGTACAGATACGCAGTATTTT.

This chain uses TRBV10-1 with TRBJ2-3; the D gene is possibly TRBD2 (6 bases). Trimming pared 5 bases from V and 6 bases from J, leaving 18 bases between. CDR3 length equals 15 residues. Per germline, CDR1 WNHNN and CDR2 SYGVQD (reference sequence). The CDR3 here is CASSLDSGPSDTQYF. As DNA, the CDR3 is TGCGCCAGCAGTTTGGATAGCGGTCCCTCGGATACGCAGTATTTT.

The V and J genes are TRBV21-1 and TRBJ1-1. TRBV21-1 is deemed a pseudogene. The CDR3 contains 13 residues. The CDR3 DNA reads TGTGCCAGCAGCAAAGTTGCGAGAACTGAAGCTTTCTTT. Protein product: CASSKVARTEAFF.

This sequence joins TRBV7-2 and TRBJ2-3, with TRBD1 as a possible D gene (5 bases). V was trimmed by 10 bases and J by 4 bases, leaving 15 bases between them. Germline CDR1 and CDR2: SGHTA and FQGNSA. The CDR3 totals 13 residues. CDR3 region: CATTLGESDTQYF. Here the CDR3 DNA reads TGTGCCACCACCCTAGGGGAATCAGATACGCAGTATTTT.

This CDR3 is CASSVVSGETQYF. CDR3 sequence (DNA): TGTGCCAGCAGCGTAGTTTCCGGAGAGACCCAGTACTTC. V is TRBV9 and J is TRBJ2-5; D is ambiguous. CDR1 is SGDLS, CDR2 YYNGEE, per germline. The CDR3 covers 13 residues. Trimming left V 0 bases short and J 4 bases short, with 7 bases between.

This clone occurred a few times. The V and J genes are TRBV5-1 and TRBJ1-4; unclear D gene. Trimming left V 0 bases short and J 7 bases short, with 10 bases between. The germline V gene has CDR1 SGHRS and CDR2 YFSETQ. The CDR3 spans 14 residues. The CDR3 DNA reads TGCGCCAGCAGCTTGGAGGGAGTTGGTGAAAAACTGTTTTTT. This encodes CASSLEGVGEKLFF.

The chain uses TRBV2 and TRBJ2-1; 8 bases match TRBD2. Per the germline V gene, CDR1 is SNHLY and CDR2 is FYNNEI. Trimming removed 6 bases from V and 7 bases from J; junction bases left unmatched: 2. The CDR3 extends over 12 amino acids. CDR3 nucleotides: TGTGCCAGCAGGCCGGGGGGGAATGAGCAGTTCTTC. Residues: CASRPGGNEQFF.